The 6 T cell receptor beta chains in this list originate from one sample, sequenced in a study of CXCR3-negative and CXCR3-positive naive CD8 T cells. Study outcomes and limitations: Relative to CXCR3-negative naive cells, CXCR3-positive naive cells had more hydrophobic TRB CDR3s.

These receptors lack a known antigen. Preparation of TRB cDNA libraries relied on 5' RACE carrying UMI labels. From the 5' RACE reads, TCRdb lists one entry per CDR3 protein and no DNA. The sample's table shows approximately 5,300 distinct CDR3 sequences. Specimen: naive CXCR3+ CD8+ T cells from blood. Subset indicated: CD45RO-CCR7+CD27+CD95- naive CD8+ T cells expressing CXCR3 (TNR3+). Receptors were obtained from a human donor in good health. Some clones in this sample may be carry-over from other donors' samples.

This sequence joins TRBV29-1 and TRBJ1-2; the D call from TCRdb, TRBD1, cannot be confirmed without DNA. Per germline, CDR1 SQVTM and CDR2 ANQGSEA. There are 16 residues in the CDR3. The CDR3 sequence: CSAPGGPLISNYGYTF.

This chain connects TRBV18 to TRBJ1-1. Per the germline V gene, CDR1 is KGHSH and CDR2 is LQKENI. The CDR3 sequence is 15 residues long. The CDR3 here is CASPPVRGTNTEAFF.

The chain carries TRBV7-9 and TRBJ2-7. The CDR3 runs 12 residues. The germline V gene has CDR1 SEHNR and CDR2 FQNEAQ (reference sequence). The CDR3 loop reads CASSLDPTRQYF.

According to its frequency, this clonotype is medium-sized. The gene calls are TRBV7-9 and TRBJ1-2. The CDR3 has 13 amino acids. The V gene's germline CDR1 is SEHNR and CDR2 FQNEAQ (reference sequence). This chain's CDR3 is CASASAANYGYTF.

This clonotype shows up as medium-sized (0.01 to 0.1%) by frequency. V usage is TRBV29-1 and J usage is TRBJ2-7; the D call of TRBD1 rests on TCRdb alone, since no DNA is present to check it. Looked up from germline, CDR1 is SQVTM and CDR2 is ANQGSEA. The CDR3 runs to 16 residues. The CDR3 sequence: CSVEGTGDQLAYEQYF.

CDR3 protein: CSAPRAPYAPSNRIYGYTF. The chain combines TRBV20-1 with TRBJ1-2; TCRdb's assignment of TRBD1 cannot be checked, as there is no DNA. CDR3 size: 19 residues. Germline values: CDR1 DFQATT, CDR2 SNEGSKA (reference sequence).